The entry below gives a single T cell receptor beta chain sequence along with its context. Original processing methods: Estimation of nucleated cell counts was performed using reference gene primer amplification. The table came from immunoSEQ multiplex PCR; TCRdb's copy has only in-frame clones and leaves some out. V and J calls and clone size are given by that table; D and trimming were obtained from the DNA. The sample holds approximately 310,000 clones, more than 70% seen once. The source of the sample is a study of blood T cell repertoires in COVID-19. Study details: Researchers got acute and convalescent COVID-19 samples from the United States, Italy and Spain. The analysed material was cDNA or gDNA that came from T cells, B-cell-depleted T cells, or PBMCs.

The length of the CDR3 is 15 residues. V was clipped by 5 bases and J by 0 bases; unmatched bases: 3. Germline loops: CDR1 SGHTA, CDR2 FQGNSA. The origin of this receptor is a woman aged 50 to 60 who had recovered from COVID-19. The chain employs TRBV7-2 and TRBJ2-1; TRBD2 matches 8 bases. The specimen sequenced was peripheral blood. CDR3 sequence: CASSRSGSSYNEQFF. CDR3 nucleotides: TGTGCCAGCAGCCGGAGCGGGAGCTCCTACAATGAGCAGTTCTTC.